Following are 32 T cell receptor beta chains from one sample sequenced in a study of T cell clones after liver transplantation. Some clones are missing from TCRdb's copy, which holds only in-frame ones; the method was immunoSEQ multiplex PCR. This table holds 70,000 to 80,000 clones, more than 75% found once. The sequenced sample was CD4+ T cells from blood, obtained before liver transplant. The origin of the receptors is a human donor who received a liver transplant.

The rearrangement joins TRBV4-1 to TRBJ2-2; 8 bases align to TRBD1. The V segment lost 1 base and the J segment 5 bases; nucleotides outside the gene matches: 3. CDR1 and CDR2 from the germline V gene are MGHRA and YSYEKL. This CDR3 has 15 amino acids. CDR3 loop: CASSQADRETGELFF. The DNA of the CDR3 is TGCGCCAGCAGCCAAGCGGACAGGGAAACCGGGGAGCTGTTTTTT.

The chain is built from TRBV11-3 and TRBJ2-3; D unresolved. The germline V gene encodes CDR1 SGHNT and CDR2 YENEEA. The CDR3 length is 13 residues. The germline V and J ends were trimmed by 7 bases and 1 base, with 9 bases remaining between them. CDR3 in amino acids: CASNYQRTDTQYF. Written as DNA, the CDR3 is TGTGCCAGCAATTATCAGCGCACAGATACGCAGTATTTT.

V and J are TRBV6-5 and TRBJ2-7; 8 bases agree with TRBD2. Germline CDR1 is MNHEY and CDR2 is SVGAGI. After removal of 6 bases from V and 1 base from J, the junction contained 8 bases not matched to a gene. The CDR3 is made up of 15 amino acids. CDR3 sequence: CASRELAASSYEQYF. DNA for the CDR3: TGTGCCAGCAGGGAACTAGCGGCTTCTTCCTACGAGCAGTACTTC.

This clone was counted a single time. Other DNA sequences in this specimen translate into the identical CDR3. The CDR3 DNA sequence: TGTGCCAGCAGCCACAGGGAGGCCGGCAATCAGCCCCAGCATTTT. This codes for CASSHREAGNQPQHF. This chain joins TRBV4-2 and TRBJ1-5, with TRBD1 as a possible D gene (5 bases). This CDR3 comprises 15 residues. V lost 3 bases and J lost 2, with 11 bases in between. The germline V gene has CDR1 LGHNA and CDR2 YNFKEQ.

The V gene is TRBV7-6, the J gene TRBJ1-3; 7 nucleotides line up with TRBD1. Germline CDR1 reads SGHVS; CDR2 reads FNYEAQ. V lost 3 bases and J lost 2; bases outside the gene matches: 1. The CDR3 has 14 amino acids. Here the CDR3 reads CASSFGTAGNTIYF. Here the CDR3 DNA reads TGTGCCAGCAGCTTTGGGACAGCTGGAAACACCATATATTTT.

This chain joins TRBV11-2 and TRBJ2-1; 10 positions match TRBD2. The trim removed 5 bases at V and 4 bases at J, leaving 5 bases unmatched. CDR1 SGHAT and CDR2 FQNNGV come from the germline V gene. This CDR3 region has 15 residues. The CDR3 reads CASSPWTSGYNEQFF. The DNA of the CDR3 is TGTGCCAGCAGCCCCTGGACTAGCGGTTACAATGAGCAGTTCTTC.

This chain connects TRBV10-3 to TRBJ2-2; D gene ambiguous. CDR3 length: 16 residues. CDR1 and CDR2 (germline): ENHRY, SYGVKD. V was trimmed by 9 bases and J by 3 bases, leaving 20 bases between them. The CDR3 region is CAIALGGAGDTGELFF. The CDR3 nucleotides read TGTGCCATAGCCTTGGGCGGAGCTGGGGACACCGGGGAGCTGTTTTTT.

This chain joins TRBV11-2 and TRBJ2-7; TRBD1 aligns across 7 bases. The ends lost 4 bases at V and 6 bases at J; junction bases unmatched: 9. The CDR3 contains 14 residues. The V gene's germline CDR1 is SGHAT and CDR2 FQNNGV. The CDR3: CASSSVTGWSEQYF. CDR3 DNA sequence: TGTGCCAGCAGCTCAGTGACAGGGTGGTCCGAGCAGTACTTC.

This rearrangement joins TRBV2 to TRBJ2-1, with 8 positions matching TRBD2. Trimming took 5 bases from V and 2 from J; bases not matched to a gene: 8. CDR3 length: 16 residues. Germline assignment: CDR1 SNHLY and CDR2 FYNNEI. The CDR3 loop is CASSQEGGLAYNEQFF. The CDR3 nucleotides are TGTGCCAGCAGTCAAGAGGGGGGACTAGCCTACAATGAGCAGTTCTTC. The full variable domain, completed using reference TRBV2 and TRBJ2-1, is EPEVTQTPSHQVTQMGQEVILRCVPISNHLYFYWYRQILGQKVEFLVSFYNNEISEKSEIFDDQFSVERPDGSNFTLKIRSTKLEDSAMYFCASSQEGGLAYNEQFFGPGTRLTVL.

This chain joins TRBV27 and TRBJ2-6; TRBD1 aligns across 8 bases. Germline CDR1 and CDR2: MNHEY and SMNVEV (reference sequence). J gave up 0 bases and V 0 bases, and 4 bases lay outside the gene matches. The CDR3 runs to 18 residues. The CDR3 protein is CASSLSGTGLSGANVLTF. CDR3 nucleotide sequence: TGTGCCAGCAGTTTATCCGGGACAGGTCTCTCTGGGGCCAACGTCCTGACTTTC.

The rearrangement joins TRBV2 to TRBJ2-1; D gene uncertain. The germline V gene encodes CDR1 SNHLY and CDR2 FYNNEI. Trimming cost V 4 bases and J 7 bases, with 8 bases left between them. The CDR3 sequence is 12 residues long. The CDR3 DNA follows: TGTGCCAGCAGTGGACGAGGAAATGAGCAGTTCTTC. Translation: CASSGRGNEQFF.

The V call is TRBV18, the J call TRBJ2-3; TRBD2 matches at 12 bases. The J segment lost 1 base and the V segment lost 0 bases, leaving 2 bases of the junction unmatched. The CDR3 runs 17 residues. From germline, CDR1 is KGHSH and CDR2 LQKENI. CDR3 bases: TGTGCCAGCTCACCACCACGGACTAGCGGGGGCACAGATACGCAGTATTTT. Translation: CASSPPRTSGGTDTQYF. Combining the CDR3 with reference TRBV18 and TRBJ2-3 gives the whole variable domain NAGVMQNPRHLVRRRGQEARLRCSPMKGHSHVYWYRQLPEEGLKFMVYLQKENIIDESGMPKERFSAEFPKEGPSILRIQQVVRGDSAAYFCASSPPRTSGGTDTQYFGPGTRLTVL.

The chain links TRBV5-6 to TRBJ2-7; D is undetermined. V was clipped by 4 bases and J by 5 bases, with 16 bases between them. The CDR3 contains 14 residues. Germline CDR1 and CDR2: SGHDT and YYEEEE. The CDR3 spells CASSKGVDVDEQYF. The CDR3 DNA sequence: TGTGCCAGCAGCAAAGGAGTAGATGTCGACGAGCAGTACTTC.

The chain carries TRBV15 and TRBJ2-1, with 11 bases identical to TRBD2. V shed 1 base and J 3 bases; nucleotides not matched to a gene: 5. CDR1 LNHNV and CDR2 YYDKDF come from the germline V gene (reference sequence). The CDR3 is 17 amino acids. The CDR3 reads CATSRALTSGVYNEQFF. The DNA for the CDR3 is TGTGCCACCAGCAGAGCCCTGACTAGCGGGGTCTACAATGAGCAGTTCTTC.

The chain uses TRBV6-5 and TRBJ1-2; D not resolved. This CDR3 is built from 13 residues. V shed 5 bases and J shed 5 bases, with 12 bases lying between them. CDR1 is MNHEY and CDR2 is SVGAGI in the germline V gene. The CDR3 bases are TGTGCCAGCAGTACCGGAGGGTATTATGGCTACACCTTC. This sequence encodes CASSTGGYYGYTF.

V usage is TRBV5-1 and J usage is TRBJ2-2, with D uncertain. Germline assignment: CDR1 SGHRS and CDR2 YFSETQ. The length of the CDR3 is 13 residues. V dropped 0 bases and J dropped 7 bases, with 7 bases sitting between them. The CDR3 DNA reads as TGCGCCAGCAGCTTGGACCTTTTCGGGGAGCTGTTTTTT. Its protein is CASSLDLFGELFF. Based on the CDR3 plus reference TRBV5-1 and TRBJ2-2, the full variable domain is KAGVTQTPRYLIKTRGQQVTLSCSPISGHRSVSWYQQTPGQGLQFLFEYFSETQRNKGNFPGRFSGRQFSNSRSEMNVSTLELGDSALYLCASSLDLFGELFFGEGSRLTVL.

V is TRBV19 and J is TRBJ2-1; the match to TRBD2 covers 12 bases. CDR1 is LNHDA, CDR2 SQIVND, per germline (reference sequence). The length of the CDR3 is 18 residues. V lost 4 bases, J lost 7 bases, and 14 bases stayed unmatched. In nucleotides, the CDR3 is TGTGCCAGTAGTAGTACCCTAGCGGGAGGGCCGCGACGGAATGAGCAGTTCTTC. It specifies CASSSTLAGGPRRNEQFF. Full variable domain (missing parts from reference TRBV19 and TRBJ2-1): DGGITQSPKYLFRKEGQNVTLSCEQNLNHDAMYWYRQDPGQGLRLIYYSQIVNDFQKGDIAEGYSVSREKKESFPLTVTSAQKNPTAFYLCASSSTLAGGPRRNEQFFGPGTRLTVL.

The genes are TRBV4-3 and TRBJ1-5, with D hard to call. The CDR3 sequence is 14 residues long. Germline lookup yields CDR1 LGHNA and CDR2 YSLEER. V lost 1 base and J 4 bases, leaving 8 bases between the germline ends. The CDR3 DNA reads TGCGCCAGCAGCCAAGTAGAAGGGAATCAGCCCCAGCATTTT. Its protein product is CASSQVEGNQPQHF.

This chain uses TRBV15 with TRBJ2-7; no clear D. V gave up 1 base and J gave up 6 bases, with 7 bases separating them. CDR3 length: 12 amino acids. Germline loops: CDR1 LNHNV, CDR2 YYDKDF (reference sequence). CDR3 bases: TGTGCCACCAGCAGAGGCCAAGGCGAGCAGTACTTC. Its translation: CATSRGQGEQYF. Full variable domain (missing parts from reference TRBV15 and TRBJ2-7): DAMVIQNPRYQVTQFGKPVTLSCSQTLNHNVMYWYQQKSSQAPKLLFHYYDKDFNNEADTPDNFQSRRPNTSFCFLDIRSPGLGDTAMYLCATSRGQGEQYFGPGTRLTVT.

The chain couples TRBV7-2 to TRBJ2-4; D tentatively reads TRBD1 or TRBD2 (5 bases each). Germline-derived CDR1 and CDR2 are SGHTA and FQGNSA. The germline V and J ends were trimmed by 5 bases and 0 bases, with 11 bases remaining between them. This CDR3 region has 15 residues. CDR3 sequence reads: CASSRDARAKNIQYF. CDR3 DNA: TGTGCCAGCAGCCGGGACGCCCGAGCCAAAAACATTCAGTACTTC.

The CDR3 sequence: CASSSDPYEQYF. CDR3 nucleotides: TGTGCCAGCAGCTCGGACCCCTACGAGCAGTACTTC. The chain employs TRBV7-6 and TRBJ2-7; D ambiguous. Germline V CDR1 and CDR2: SGHVS, FNYEAQ. The V end was cut by 4 bases, the J end by 2 bases, with 6 bases between. The CDR3 runs to 12 residues. Using reference TRBV7-6 and TRBJ2-7 for the parts outside the CDR3, the full variable domain is GAGVSQSPRYKVTKRGQDVALRCDPISGHVSLYWYRQALGQGPEFLTYFNYEAQQDKSGLPNDRFSAERPEGSISTLTIQRTEQRDSAMYRCASSSDPYEQYFGPGTRLTVT.

The genes are TRBV18 and TRBJ2-1, with 10 bases identical to TRBD2. V was clipped by 2 bases and J by 9 bases; unmatched bases: 10. The CDR3 is 16 amino acids. Per the germline V gene, CDR1 is KGHSH and CDR2 is LQKENI. CDR3 loop: CASSPSLAGATGEQFF. Written as DNA, the CDR3 is TGTGCCAGCTCACCAAGCCTAGCGGGAGCTACAGGTGAGCAGTTCTTC.

A few counts support this clone. The chain combines TRBV9 with TRBJ1-1, with D tentatively TRBD1 (6 bases). The CDR3 runs to 14 residues. CDR1 and CDR2 (germline): SGDLS, YYNGEE. Trimming pared 4 bases from V and 2 bases from J, leaving 12 bases between. The CDR3 coding sequence is TGTGCCAGCAGCCCGGAACAGGGCAACACTGAAGCTTTCTTT. The encoded protein is CASSPEQGNTEAFF.

The genes are TRBV9 and TRBJ1-1, with TRBD1 as a possible D gene (5 bases). The V gene's germline CDR1 is SGDLS and CDR2 YYNGEE. CDR3 length: 16 amino acids. Trimming took 0 bases from V and 2 from J, leaving 14 bases between them. Here the CDR3 DNA reads TGTGCCAGCAGCGTAGATCCAGGGCGGGGAAACACTGAAGCTTTCTTT. Its protein product is CASSVDPGRGNTEAFF.

The chain carries TRBV6-1 and TRBJ2-3; unclear D gene. Germline loops: CDR1 MNHNS, CDR2 SASEGT. Trimming left V 11 bases short and J 6 bases short, with 15 bases between. The CDR3 length is 12 residues. For the CDR3, the DNA is TGTGCCGTCCGCGGATTCACCGATACGCAGTATTTT. Its translation is CAVRGFTDTQYF.

The chain links TRBV15 to TRBJ2-7, with D perhaps given as TRBD1 or TRBD2 (6 bases each). V was shortened by 3 bases and J by 2 bases, with 14 bases between the two germline ends. The length of the CDR3 is 15 residues. In germline, CDR1 is LNHNV, CDR2 YYDKDF (reference sequence). The CDR3 sequence: CATSREGGSTYEQYF. The CDR3 DNA follows: TGTGCCACCAGCAGGGAGGGGGGATCAACCTACGAGCAGTACTTC.

The V gene is TRBV4-1, the J gene TRBJ2-7; 7 bases agree with TRBD2. The CDR3 totals 18 residues. CDR1 is MGHRA, CDR2 YSYEKL, per germline. Unmatched junction bases numbered 14, after V lost 1 base and J lost 2 bases. This chain's CDR3 is CASSQAPDSSGLAYEQYF. The CDR3 DNA reads TGCGCCAGCAGCCAAGCCCCCGACTCTAGCGGCTTAGCCTACGAGCAGTACTTC.

For the CDR3, the DNA is TGTGCCAGTAAGCGGAGCGTCATATACAATGAGCAGTTCTTC. Its translation: CASKRSVIYNEQFF. The chain couples TRBV2 to TRBJ2-1, with D perhaps TRBD2 (5 bases). The CDR3 extends over 14 amino acids. Germline V gene data show CDR1 as SNHLY and CDR2 as FYNNEI. With 9 bases removed from V and 4 bases from J, the gap between germline ends came to 16 bases.

This rearrangement joins TRBV5-1 to TRBJ2-5, with D maybe TRBD1 (5 bases). In germline, CDR1 is SGHRS, CDR2 YFSETQ. This CDR3 spans 14 amino acids. V shed 1 base and J shed 4 bases, with 11 bases lying between them. This CDR3 reads CASSLRRGGETQYF. The CDR3 DNA reads as TGCGCCAGCAGCTTGCGAAGGGGCGGAGAGACCCAGTACTTC.

This clone has a single count. The rearrangement uses TRBV28 and TRBJ2-5; D may be TRBD1 (6 bases). V lost 2 bases to trimming and J lost 2 bases, with 15 bases between them. This CDR3 region has 16 residues. Per the germline V gene, CDR1 is MDHEN and CDR2 is SYDVKM. The CDR3 region is CASSLGGQPFQETQYF. In DNA form, the CDR3 reads TGTGCCAGCAGTTTAGGTGGACAGCCGTTTCAAGAGACCCAGTACTTC.

The CDR3 nucleotides read TGTGCCAGCAGCTTAGGGACAGGGGTTAGTGAGCAGTACTTC. Translation gives CASSLGTGVSEQYF. The chain is built from TRBV11-2 and TRBJ2-7; 9 positions match TRBD1. With V trimmed by 1 base and J by 7 bases, 5 bases remained unmatched. The length of the CDR3 is 14 residues. CDR1 is SGHAT and CDR2 is FQNNGV in the germline V gene.

V gene TRBV29-1 combines with J gene TRBJ2-5; a weak D match, TRBD1 (5 bases). CDR3 length: 15 residues. Germline values: CDR1 SQVTM, CDR2 ANQGSEA. Trimming removed 7 bases from V and 1 base from J, with 19 bases in between. DNA of the CDR3: TGCAGCGGGTGGCAGGGATTAGGGGCCCAAGAGACCCAGTACTTC. Its protein is CSGWQGLGAQETQYF.